These 18 T cell receptor beta chains originate from one sample sequenced in a study of blood T cells in healthy people across ages. Together with a sample-barcoded 5' primer, a J-beta primer mix was included in a second PCR lasting about 7 to 11 cycles. TCRdb recomputed calls from the 5' RACE reads with MiXCR, one row per CDR3 protein. This sample has about 1.5 million distinct CDR3 sequences, with roughly 43% found just once. The sample taken for sequencing was blood. The receptors here all came from a woman younger than 35 in good health.

The chain carries TRBV20-1 and TRBJ2-1, with 7 bases matching TRBD1. Germline CDR1 DFQATT, CDR2 SNEGSKA (reference sequence). CDR3 length equals 15 residues. V lost 3 bases and J lost 5; bases outside the gene matches: 10. The DNA of the CDR3 is TGCAGTGCTAGGGCTATACAGGGGCGCCACAATGAGCAGTTCTTC. Amino acid sequence: CSARAIQGRHNEQFF.

This rearrangement joins TRBV9 to TRBJ2-4; D gene uncertain. The V and J ends lost 0 bases and 8 bases respectively, with 12 bases between them. Germline assignment: CDR1 SGDLS and CDR2 YYNGEE. This CDR3 has 14 residues. The CDR3 DNA reads TGTGCCAGCAGCGTAGAGGTGGGAAGGGACATTCAGTACTTC. Translated: CASSVEVGRDIQYF.

J is TRBJ2-4 and V is TRBV7-9, with 7 bases lining up with TRBD1. The CDR3 has 13 amino acids. Germline-derived CDR1 and CDR2 are SEHNR and FQNEAQ (reference sequence). With V trimmed by 5 bases and J by 13 bases, 11 bases remained unmatched. CDR3 protein: CASSTRDSSGQYF. The CDR3 region has the DNA TGTGCCAGCAGCACCCGGGACAGTTCTGGGCAGTACTTC.

The chain recombines TRBV20-1 with TRBJ2-1; no definite D call. Germline-derived CDR1 and CDR2 are DFQATT and SNEGSKA (reference sequence). The CDR3 totals 12 residues. The ends were cut back, 6 bases at V and 5 bases at J, with 11 bases in the middle. CDR3 DNA: TGCAGTGCCAGGATCCGGGACAATGAGCAGTTCTTC. Translation: CSARIRDNEQFF.

The rearrangement joins TRBV27 to TRBJ2-4, with D possibly matching TRBD2 (6 bases). V lost 2 bases and J lost 7, with 12 bases in between. The CDR3 runs 14 residues. Per germline, CDR1 MNHEY and CDR2 SMNVEV (reference sequence). The CDR3 reads CASSLGGLRNIQYF. In DNA form, the CDR3 reads TGTGCCAGCAGTTTAGGGGGGTTGAGGAACATTCAGTACTTC.

The chain couples TRBV16 to TRBJ1-2, with TRBD1 as a possible D gene (5 bases). CDR1 and CDR2 from the germline V gene are KGHSY and FQNENV. V dropped 2 bases and J dropped 6 bases, with 16 bases sitting between them. The CDR3 has 15 amino acids. The DNA for the CDR3 is TGTGCCAGCAGCCAAAACACAGGATTTTCACATGGCTACACCTTC. Translating gives CASSQNTGFSHGYTF.

This clonotype was detected a few times. This could be a read error, since a much larger clone is one nucleotide away. The V call is TRBV7-2, the J call TRBJ2-1, with 7 bases fitting TRBD1. J lost 0 bases, V lost 5 bases, and 4 bases had no gene match. In germline, CDR1 is SGHTA, CDR2 FQGNSA. The CDR3 loop spans 15 amino acids. CDR3 sequence (DNA): TGTGCCAGCAGCAAGGGACAGAGCTCCTACAATGAGCAGTTCTTC. Translation gives CASSKGQSSYNEQFF. Full variable domain (remainder filled in from reference TRBV7-2 and TRBJ2-1): GAGVSQSPSNKVTEKGKDVELRCDPISGHTALYWYRQSLGQGLEFLIYFQGNSAPDKSGLPSDRFSAERTGGSVSTLTIQRTQQEDSAVYLCASSKGQSSYNEQFFGPGTRLTVL.

This chain joins TRBV20-1 and TRBJ1-1; D not resolved. V gave up 0 bases and J gave up 2 bases, with 7 bases separating them. This CDR3 is built from 13 residues. Looked up from germline, CDR1 is DFQATT and CDR2 is SNEGSKA (reference sequence). CDR3 DNA: TGCAGTGCTAGAGAGCCAGTCAACACTGAAGCTTTCTTT. Protein sequence: CSAREPVNTEAFF.

This chain connects TRBV4-3 to TRBJ1-5; D not certain. Per germline, CDR1 LGHNA and CDR2 YSLEER. V gave up 4 bases and J gave up 5 bases, with 15 bases separating them. The CDR3 is 15 residues long. This CDR3 is CASSLHNGRDQPQHF. CDR3 nucleotides: TGCGCCAGCAGCCTCCACAACGGGAGGGATCAGCCCCAGCATTTT.

The J gene is TRBJ2-5, the V gene TRBV29-1, with D perhaps being TRBD1 or TRBD2 (5 bases each). Trimming pared 7 bases from V and 0 bases from J, leaving 15 bases between. CDR1 is SQVTM and CDR2 is ANQGSEA in the germline V gene. This CDR3 region has 14 residues. The CDR3 protein is CSARDPGNQETQYF. CDR3 nucleotides: TGCAGCGCCCGGGACCCAGGTAACCAAGAGACCCAGTACTTC. The full variable domain, its missing parts supplied by reference TRBV29-1 and TRBJ2-5, is SAVISQKPSRDICQRGTSLTIQCQVDSQVTMMFWYRQQPGQSLTLIATANQGSEATYESGFVIDKFPISRPNLTFSTLTVSNMSPEDSSIYLCSARDPGNQETQYFGPGTRLLVL.

The chain joins TRBV25-1 to TRBJ1-1; possible D gene TRBD1, 5 bases. Germline assignment: CDR1 MGHDK and CDR2 SYGVNS. This CDR3 spans 13 amino acids. V was cut by 8 bases and J by 4 bases, with 14 bases left in between. The CDR3 region has the DNA TGTGCCAGCCGAGACGGGGGGTTCACTGAAGCTTTCTTT. Encoded protein: CASRDGGFTEAFF. Filled out from reference TRBV25-1 and TRBJ1-1, the complete variable domain reads EADIYQTPRYLVIGTGKKITLECSQTMGHDKMYWYQQDPGMELHLIHYSYGVNSTEKGDLSSESTVSRIRTEHFPLTLESARPSHTSQYLCASRDGGFTEAFFGQGTRLTVV.

This clonotype was seen more than once but under ten times. The chain has TRBV4-1 and TRBJ2-7; tentatively, D is TRBD1 (5 bases). The CDR3 runs 12 residues. V gave up 7 bases and J gave up 0 bases, with 7 bases separating them. Germline V gives CDR1 MGHRA, CDR2 YSYEKL. CDR3 DNA: TGCGCCAGCACCGGACACTCCTACGAGCAGTACTTC. It specifies CASTGHSYEQYF.

This sequence joins TRBV20-1 and TRBJ2-3; 7 bases fit TRBD1. The CDR3 loop spans 14 amino acids. J lost 4 bases, V lost 3 bases, and 7 bases had no gene match. Germline V gene data show CDR1 as DFQATT and CDR2 as SNEGSKA (reference sequence). The CDR3 bases are TGCAGTGCTAGGGGCCTAGGGGGCCCAGATACGCAGTATTTT. As protein: CSARGLGGPDTQYF.

This clonotype was seen repeatedly, ten times or more. The chain joins TRBV9 to TRBJ2-3; D is perhaps TRBD2 (5 bases). There are 14 residues in the CDR3. Trimming shortened V by 4 bases and J by 0 bases, and 9 bases separated the two germline ends. CDR1 is SGDLS, CDR2 YYNGEE, per germline. The CDR3: CASSPEGSTDTQYF. CDR3 nucleotides: TGTGCCAGCAGCCCAGAGGGTAGCACAGATACGCAGTATTTT.

The J gene is TRBJ1-2, the V gene TRBV20-1; D gene uncertain. The CDR3 totals 14 residues. Deletions cut 0 bases from V and 4 bases from J, with 12 bases between. CDR1 DFQATT and CDR2 SNEGSKA come from the germline V gene (reference sequence). Here the CDR3 reads CSARDPTGSYGYTF. The CDR3 nucleotides are TGCAGTGCTAGAGATCCCACGGGAAGCTATGGCTACACCTTC.

This rearrangement joins TRBV20-1 to TRBJ2-3; 8 bases map to TRBD1. Trimming removed 6 bases from V and 2 bases from J; junction bases left unmatched: 10. Germline V lookup: CDR1 DFQATT, CDR2 SNEGSKA (reference sequence). The CDR3 has 15 residues. The CDR3 region is CSAAPGGYNTDTQYF. In DNA form, the CDR3 reads TGCAGTGCCGCACCAGGGGGCTATAACACAGATACGCAGTATTTT.

The chain carries TRBV10-3 and TRBJ2-1, with 8 bases that match TRBD2. The trim removed 3 bases at V and 10 bases at J, leaving 11 bases unmatched. CDR3 size: 15 residues. From germline, CDR1 is ENHRY and CDR2 SYGVKD. The CDR3 protein is CAISDVSGISGEQFF. In DNA, the CDR3 is TGTGCCATCAGTGACGTTAGCGGGATATCGGGAGAGCAGTTCTTC.

Only a few counts were recorded for this clonotype. The chain combines TRBV9 with TRBJ2-5, with unresolved D. This CDR3 spans 14 amino acids. Per the germline V gene, CDR1 is SGDLS and CDR2 is YYNGEE. Trimming took off 4 bases at V and 2 bases at J, with 12 bases between the two ends. The CDR3 spells CASSPSGFQETQYF. In DNA form, the CDR3 reads TGTGCCAGCAGCCCATCCGGATTTCAAGAGACCCAGTACTTC.